This T cell receptor beta chain was profiled in a study of CD8+ T cells in alopecia areata. Trimming removed 1 base at V and 5 bases at J, with 10 bases between. There are 14 residues in the CDR3. Germline V gene lookup returns CDR1 SGHDT and CDR2 YYEEEE. cDNA reverse transcribed from extracted RNA served as the sequencing template. Method: immunoSEQ multiplex PCR; TCRdb's copy keeps in-frame clones and lacks some. The table includes over 100,000 clones, approximately 49% detected once. The chain recombines TRBV5-6 with TRBJ2-1, with unresolved D. The sequences come from CD8+ T cells sorted from blood, collected at week 0. The sequence derives from a human donor with alopecia areata. The CDR3 region is CASSLFVTHNEQFF. CDR3 nucleotide sequence: TGTGCCAGCAGCTTGTTCGTAACACACAATGAGCAGTTCTTC.